A selection of T cell receptor beta chains follows, all from one sample in a study of shared clonotypes between healthy human individuals. Some clones are missing from TCRdb's copy, which holds only in-frame ones; the method was immunoSEQ multiplex PCR. The table shows around 700,000 clones, with less than 85% occurring only once. Sequences were obtained from memory CD4+ T cells sorted from blood. The receptors derive from a woman aged 25-40 years in good health. CDR3s include the opening cysteine and the closing phenylalanine or tryptophan. The D gene is left open where the match is weak. Not every row has a clone size; where given, it reads once, few, many or a size class.

V,size,J,D,DNA,CDR3
TRBV10-2,.,TRBJ2-1,.,TGCGCCAGCAGCCCCCGGACCGAAAACCCAAGACGGTTCTTC,CASSPRTENPRRFF
TRBV4-1,.,TRBJ1-3,TRBD1,TGCGCCAGCAGCCGAGGGGATGGACAGGGACGGGGAAACACCATATATTTT,CASSRGDGQGRGNTIYF
TRBV11-2,.,TRBJ2-7,.,TGTGCCAGCAGCTTAGGCGTTAGCGGCGTCGAGCAGTACTTC,CASSLGVSGVEQYF
TRBV5-1,.,TRBJ2-2,.,TGCGCCAGCAGCGTGGGCGGGATCAACACCGGGGAGCTGTTTTTT,CASSVGGINTGELFF
TRBV2,.,TRBJ1-2,TRBD1,TGTGCCAGCAGTTCACAGGGGGCATTTAACTATGGCTACACCTTC,CASSSQGAFNYGYTF
TRBV6-5,.,TRBJ2-1,.,TGTGCCAGCGAGACCTTAGGGCCTCCACCCAATGAGCAGTTCTTC,CASETLGPPPNEQFF
TRBV4-1,.,TRBJ1-1,.,TGCGCCAGCAGCCAAGATCTTAGAGGTGGAGCTTTCTTT,CASSQDLRGGAFF
TRBV6-5,medium-sized,TRBJ2-7,.,TGTGCCAGCAGTTTTTTGTCCTCTCTACCCTACGAGCAGTACTTC,CASSFLSSLPYEQYF
TRBV29-1,.,TRBJ2-7,.,TGCAGCGTGCGACAGGCTAATGAGGAGCAGTACTTC,CSVRQANEEQYF
TRBV7-2,few,TRBJ2-7,.,TGTGCCAGCACCCCGGTGAGCGGTAGCTCCTACGAGCAGTACTTC,CASTPVSGSSYEQYF
TRBV5-1,.,TRBJ1-1,TRBD1,TGCGCCAGCAGCCGACAGGGCACGAACACTGAAGCTTTCTTT,CASSRQGTNTEAFF
TRBV7-9,.,TRBJ2-7,.,TGTGCCAGCCAACTCGACAGGGACTTATCCTACGAGCAGTACTTC,CASQLDRDLSYEQYF
TRBV6-1,.,TRBJ2-7,.,TGTGCCAGCAGGGCGGGGATCTCCGCCGAGCAGTACTTC,CASRAGISAEQYF
TRBV11-2,few,TRBJ2-7,TRBD1,TGTGCCAGCAAAAGGTACGGAGAACAGGGGGCGGTCGACGAGCAGTACTTC,CASKRYGEQGAVDEQYF
TRBV5-8,.,TRBJ1-2,.,TGTGCCAGCAGCAAATGGGAGGACTATGGCTACACCTTC,CASSKWEDYGYTF
TRBV7-9,.,TRBJ1-1,.,TGTGCCAGCAGCCGAATCTGGGGAGGTCGTGATAGTAGCACTGAAGCTTTCTTT,CASSRIWGGRDSSTEAFF